The clone carrying this T cell receptor (beta chain) was detected a few times. At one end the junction does not follow the germline gene, possibly because of a read error. The CDR3 has 19 amino acids. Looked up from germline, CDR1 is MNHEY and CDR2 is SMNVEV (reference sequence). Time point in this sample: baseline, week 1 (first vaccination visit). Treatment denoted: pre-vaccination baseline after standard-of-care therapy. This sample is drawn from a study of a mutant IDH1 vaccine in newly diagnosed glioma. Sequenced by immunoSEQ multiplex PCR; TCRdb stores in-frame clones only, minus some. This table holds around 89,000 clones, about four fifths found once.

The rearrangement uses TRBV27 and TRBJ2-4; TRBD1 aligns across 12 bases. The sequencing here drew on PBMCs, taken from a glioma patient treated with radiotherapy, temozolomide or both. The TCR sequence derives from a woman between 50 and 59 years old with glioma. The CDR3, as DNA: TGTGCCAGCAGTCTATCCGGGACAGGGGGCCGAATAGCCAAAAACATTCAGTACTTC. It encodes CASSLSGTGGRIAKNIQYF.